This section outlines one TCR beta chain sequence together with its context. Original handling: Scientists estimated how many nucleated cells there were by amplifying reference gene primers. Clones were sequenced by immunoSEQ multiplex PCR, and TCRdb holds only the in-frame ones, with some missing. The V and J calls and clone size come from that table; D and trimming were worked out from the DNA. The table has about 250,000 clones, about 82% seen once. This sample is drawn from a study of blood T cell repertoires in COVID-19. In the study overall: Some COVID-19 samples were acute and others convalescent; all came from the United States, Italy and Spain. T cells, B-cell-depleted T cells, or PBMCs supplied cDNA or gDNA.

Seattle-derived patients entered the study during active infection and were followed longitudinally. V lost 1 base and J lost 6, with 6 bases in between. This CDR3 has 13 amino acids. In germline, CDR1 is SGHTA, CDR2 FQGNSA. The source material was peripheral blood. The V call is TRBV7-2, the J call TRBJ2-2, with D possibly matching TRBD2 (6 bases). This sequence originates from an elderly woman with COVID-19, enrolled during active disease. This CDR3 is CASSLGGAGELFF. Written as DNA, the CDR3 is TGTGCCAGCAGCTTAGGGGGGGCCGGGGAGCTGTTTTTT.